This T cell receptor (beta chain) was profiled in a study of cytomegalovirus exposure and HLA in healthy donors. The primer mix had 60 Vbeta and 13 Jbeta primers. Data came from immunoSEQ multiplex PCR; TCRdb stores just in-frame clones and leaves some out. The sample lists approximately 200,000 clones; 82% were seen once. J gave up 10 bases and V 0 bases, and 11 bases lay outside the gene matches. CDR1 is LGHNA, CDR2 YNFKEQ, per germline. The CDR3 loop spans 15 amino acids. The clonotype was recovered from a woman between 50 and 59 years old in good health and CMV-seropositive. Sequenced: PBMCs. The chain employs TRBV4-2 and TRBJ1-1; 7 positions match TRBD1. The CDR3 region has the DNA TGTGCCAGCAGCCAAGATTCCACGAGGGGGCGGTTAGCTTTCTTT. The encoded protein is CASSQDSTRGRLAFF.